This T cell receptor (beta chain) was observed in a study of CD8 T cells in ankylosing spondylitis (dated by TCRdb to about 2017). For the study in its entirety: The study profiled T cell receptor beta repertoires in healthy donors and ankylosing spondylitis patients to find disease-linked TCR variants. The whole study cohort included under 140 healthy donors and 25 ankylosing spondylitis patients. Peripheral blood was sampled, and synovial fluid was additionally collected from ankylosing spondylitis patients. Summary of the overall study and its limitations: Some motif variants had previously been reported in the synovial fluid and blood of reactive arthritis patients, which suggests shared mechanisms of disease initiation. A CD8+ phenotype was shown by the disease-linked clones, which were found at relatively low frequencies in peripheral blood. The disease-linked clones were reported as significantly enriched in matched synovial fluid samples from ankylosing spondylitis patients. A TCR beta motif of 8 or 9 highly homologous amino acid variants appeared characteristic of blood from ankylosing spondylitis patients.

The CDR3 spans 14 residues, from the cysteine through the valine. Kept here is only the CDR3 DNA, which spans 42 bases and is read in frame from base 1. The sequencer listed for this sample is Illumina HiSeq 2500. Quantitative 5'-RACE with molecular barcodes was used to prepare TCR beta libraries. The study's processing was this. A new computational method, built on a probabilistic model of VDJ rearrangement, was used to identify disease-linked TCR variants. TCRdb itself trimmed the public reads at Q25 with fastp, ran MiXCR and retained productive beta chains. Under each unique CDR3 protein, matching rows form one entry showing the most common genes and DNA. The V and J calls come from TCRdb's annotation, not from the publication. This sample lists about 540,000 distinct CDR3 sequences; approximately 11% were detected once. The leading ten clones occupy approximately 7% of the sample. As regards this clonotype: Its antigen is unknown. No clone much larger than this one lies a single base away; base qualities are absent.

The origin of this receptor is a male donor with ankylosing spondylitis. The chain is encoded by TRBV12-2 joined to TRBJ2-7; the tabulated D call, TRBD1, remains unverified against the DNA. TRBV12-2 is marked as a pseudogene. The material sequenced was blood, either unsorted or a sorted T cell fraction (not recorded which). This receptor has the CDR3 CASRSPGQGNEQYV. At the DNA level, the sequence is TGTGCAAGTCGCTCACCGGGACAGGGGAACGAGCAGTACGTC.